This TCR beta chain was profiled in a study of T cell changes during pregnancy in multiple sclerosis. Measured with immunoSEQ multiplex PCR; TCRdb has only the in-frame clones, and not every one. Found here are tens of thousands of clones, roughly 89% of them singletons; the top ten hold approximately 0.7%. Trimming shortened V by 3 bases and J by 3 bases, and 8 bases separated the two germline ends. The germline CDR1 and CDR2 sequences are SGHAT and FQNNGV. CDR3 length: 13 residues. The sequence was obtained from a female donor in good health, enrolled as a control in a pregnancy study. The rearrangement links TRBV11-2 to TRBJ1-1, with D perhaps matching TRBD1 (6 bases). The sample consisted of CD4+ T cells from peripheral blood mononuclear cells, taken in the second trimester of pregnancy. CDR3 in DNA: TGTGCCAGCAGCTTCAGACAGGACACTGAAGCTTTCTTT. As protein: CASSFRQDTEAFF.